The clone carrying this T cell receptor beta chain has only one observation. Per the original methods: By means of reference gene primer amplification, nucleated cell counts were estimated. Data came from immunoSEQ multiplex PCR; TCRdb stores just in-frame clones and leaves some out. D and trimming were read from the DNA, whereas the V and J calls and clone size are those reported in that table. The sample consists of roughly 410,000 clones, around 87% of them appearing once. The CDR3 runs to 15 residues. The germline V gene has CDR1 SGHRS and CDR2 YFSETQ. Trimming removed 1 base from V and 4 bases from J, with 12 bases in between. This specimen comes from a study of blood T cell repertoires in COVID-19.

This clonotype was sampled from a woman aged 55-70 years with COVID-19, enrolled during active disease. The chain combines TRBV5-1 with TRBJ1-3; a possible D gene is TRBD1 (6 bases). Sequencing used peripheral blood. CDR3 protein: CASSLQGQEGNTIYF. The CDR3 coding sequence is TGCGCCAGCAGCTTGCAGGGGCAAGAAGGAAACACCATATATTTT. The full variable domain, its missing parts supplied by reference TRBV5-1 and TRBJ1-3, is KAGVTQTPRYLIKTRGQQVTLSCSPISGHRSVSWYQQTPGQGLQFLFEYFSETQRNKGNFPGRFSGRQFSNSRSEMNVSTLELGDSALYLCASSLQGQEGNTIYFGEGSWLTVV.